Below are 19 T cell receptor beta chains sequenced from a single sample in a study of blood T cells in healthy people across ages. With a J-beta primer mix and a sample-barcoded 5' primer, a second PCR ran 7 to 11 cycles. One entry per CDR3 protein results from TCRdb running MiXCR on the 5' RACE reads. The sample lists hundreds of thousands of distinct CDR3 sequences, roughly half occurring once. Sequencing was carried out using blood. All receptors derive from an elderly woman in good health.

This clonotype was recorded many times. The chain has TRBV2 and TRBJ2-5; no firm D call. V lost 8 bases and J lost 3, with 4 bases in between. The V gene's germline CDR1 is SNHLY and CDR2 FYNNEI. The CDR3 is 10 residues long. CDR3 sequence (DNA): TGTGCCAGCGGGGAAGAGACCCAGTACTTC. It yields the protein CASGEETQYF.

Concerning this clonotype: At one end the junction does not follow the germline gene, possibly because of a read error. The chain employs TRBV3-1 and TRBJ1-1; TRBD1 agrees at 7 bases. The CDR3 consists of 14 residues. Looked up from germline, CDR1 is LGHDT and CDR2 is YNNKEL (reference sequence). The CDR3 protein is CANSQFQGDTEAFF. The CDR3 DNA is TGTGCCAACAGCCAGTTTCAGGGGGACACTGAAGCTTTCTTT.

Turning to this clonotype: A much larger clone lies one base from this, so it may be a read error. This chain uses TRBV6-2 or TRBV6-3 with TRBJ1-2; no firm D call. Germline V gene sequence: CDR1 MNHEY, CDR2 SVGEGT. The CDR3 is 10 amino acids. The CDR3, as DNA: TGTGCCAGCAGTTATGTTGGCCACACCTTC. Encoded protein: CASSYVGHTF.

This clonotype occurred many times. Here the CDR3 DNA reads TGTGCCAGCGCATCTACGGGGACCTTCCCAGATACGCAGTATTTT. Translation: CASASTGTFPDTQYF. This chain uses TRBV2 with TRBJ2-3, with D possibly being TRBD1 or TRBD2 (5 bases each). Per the germline V gene, CDR1 is SNHLY and CDR2 is FYNNEI. The CDR3 spans 15 residues. Trimming shortened V by 8 bases and J by 4 bases, and 19 bases separated the two germline ends.

This clonotype has a count of ten or more. The chain carries TRBV6-1 and TRBJ1-5; D may be TRBD1 (6 bases). V was shortened by 8 bases and J by 0 bases, with 14 bases between the two germline ends. The CDR3 is made up of 15 amino acids. Germline V gives CDR1 MNHNS, CDR2 SASEGT. CDR3 amino acids: CASAGTPYSNQPQHF. Here the CDR3 DNA reads TGTGCCAGCGCCGGGACACCTTATAGCAATCAGCCCCAGCATTTT.

V gene TRBV7-2 combines with J gene TRBJ2-3, with TRBD2 identical over 9 bases. Trimming at V came to 2 bases and at J to 5 bases, leaving 5 bases not matched to a gene. Germline CDR1 SGHTA, CDR2 FQGNSA. CDR3 length: 15 amino acids. As DNA, the CDR3 is TGTGCCAGCAGCTTAAATGCGGGAGGGGTAGATACGCAGTATTTT. It is translated as CASSLNAGGVDTQYF.

Many counts were recorded for this clonotype. The chain joins TRBV5-1 to TRBJ2-1, with 12 bases lining up with TRBD2. The J segment lost 5 bases and the V segment lost 0 bases, leaving 6 bases of the junction unmatched. Per germline, CDR1 SGHRS and CDR2 YFSETQ. The CDR3 has 17 residues. CDR3 loop: CASSLEASGGADNEQFF. CDR3 nucleotides: TGCGCCAGCAGCTTGGAGGCTAGCGGGGGGGCGGACAATGAGCAGTTCTTC.

V and J are TRBV3-1 and TRBJ1-2, with 8 bases lining up with TRBD1. Trimming cost V 0 bases and J 3 bases; bases outside gene matches: 18. This CDR3 is built from 20 residues. CDR1 is LGHDT, CDR2 YNNKEL, per germline (reference sequence). CDR3 sequence (DNA): TGTGCCAGCAGCCAAGAGATTATACACCGTACAGGGGGATCGGACTATGGCTACACCTTC. The encoded protein is CASSQEIIHRTGGSDYGYTF.

The rearrangement joins TRBV20-1 to TRBJ2-3, with 13 bases that match TRBD2. This CDR3 is 15 amino acids long. The germline V gene has CDR1 DFQATT and CDR2 SNEGSKA (reference sequence). Trimming took 4 bases from V and 5 from J; bases not matched to a gene: 6. The CDR3 bases are TGCAGTGCTACCTCACTAGCGGGGGGGCAAGATACGCAGTATTTT. Protein sequence: CSATSLAGGQDTQYF.

This chain connects TRBV14 to TRBJ2-6; D may be TRBD2 (5 bases). Per germline, CDR1 SGHDN and CDR2 FVKESK. The V gene lost 2 bases and the J gene lost 0 bases, with 20 bases spanning the gap. This CDR3 is 20 amino acids long. The CDR3, as DNA: TGTGCCAGCAGCCAAATCCCCTACGGACGGAGGAGCTCTGGGGCCAACGTCCTGACTTTC. Translating it yields CASSQIPYGRRSSGANVLTF.

This chain links TRBV7-9 with TRBJ2-7, with TRBD2 matching over 11 bases. Trimming took 0 bases from V and 7 from J; bases not matched to a gene: 8. There are 16 residues in the CDR3. The germline gives CDR1 SEHNR, CDR2 FQNEAQ (reference sequence). The CDR3 region has the DNA TGTGCCAGCAGCTTAGCGCTAGCGGGGGGTTACAATGAGCAGTACTTC. Amino acids: CASSLALAGGYNEQYF.

As to this clonotype: Since a much larger clone is just one base distant, this may be a read error. The chain couples TRBV7-2 to TRBJ2-5, with D unclear. Between the trimmed V and J ends, which lost 2 bases and 11 bases, there was a span of 18 bases. The CDR3 consists of 14 residues. Per the germline V gene, CDR1 is SGHTA and CDR2 is FQGNSA. The CDR3 nucleotides are TGTGCCAGCAGCTTATTTGGTTTAGGGAATGAGCAGTACTTC. It is translated as CASSLFGLGNEQYF.

This CDR3 reads CASSPSGCGYTF. Here the CDR3 DNA reads TGTGCCAGCAGCCCGAGTGGGTGTGGCTACACCTTC. The V call is TRBV14, the J call TRBJ1-2; D call uncertain. Germline V lookup: CDR1 SGHDN, CDR2 FVKESK. Trimming pared 4 bases from V and 7 bases from J, leaving 10 bases between. This CDR3 is built from 12 residues. The entire variable domain, with the rest obtained from reference TRBV14 and TRBJ1-2, is as follows: EAGVTQFPSHSVIEKGQTVTLRCDPISGHDNLYWYRRVMGKEIKFLLHFVKESKQDESGMPNNRFLAERTGGTYSTLKVQPAELEDSGVYFCASSPSGCGYTFGSGTRLTVV.

In regard to this clonotype: The junction departs from the called germline gene at one end, perhaps through a read error. This rearrangement joins TRBV20-1 to TRBJ1-6, with D maybe TRBD1 (6 bases). CDR1 is DFQATT, CDR2 SNEGSKA, per germline (reference sequence). This CDR3 has 14 amino acids. As DNA, the CDR3 is TGCAGTGCGCAACTCCTCGACAGGAATTCACCCCCCCACTTT. This codes for CSAQLLDRNSPPHF.

As regards this clonotype: One base away lies a much larger clone, so this may be a sequencing read error. The gene calls are TRBV29-1 and TRBJ1-1; D gene unclear. Per germline, CDR1 SQVTM and CDR2 ANQGSEA. The CDR3 runs 13 residues. CDR3 sequence: CSVSVGQNTEPFF. CDR3 sequence (DNA): TGCAGCGTTTCCGTGGGTCAAAACACTGAACCTTTCTTT.

V is TRBV7-2 and J is TRBJ2-5, with TRBD2 identical over 7 bases. With V trimmed by 4 bases and J by 5 bases, 19 bases remained unmatched. The germline V gene encodes CDR1 SGHTA and CDR2 FQGNSA. The CDR3 runs to 18 residues. CDR3 sequence: CASSSRLSVRTAGETQYF. The CDR3 nucleotides read TGTGCCAGCAGCTCCCGACTAAGCGTGAGAACAGCGGGGGAGACCCAGTACTTC.

This chain links TRBV28 with TRBJ2-1; 7 nucleotides align to TRBD2. The CDR3 runs to 16 residues. The J segment lost 3 bases and the V segment lost 1 base, leaving 6 bases of the junction unmatched. The germline V gene has CDR1 MDHEN and CDR2 SYDVKM. Here the CDR3 DNA reads TGTGCCAGCAGTTTATCCGAAGCGGGGTACTACAATGAGCAGTTCTTC. It specifies CASSLSEAGYYNEQFF.

The genes are TRBV20-1 and TRBJ2-1; D is unresolved. V dropped 6 bases and J dropped 4 bases, with 10 bases sitting between them. This CDR3 has 12 residues. The germline CDR1 and CDR2 sequences are DFQATT and SNEGSKA (reference sequence). The CDR3 DNA reads TGCAGTGCGGCGGAGAGGTACAATGAGCAGTTCTTC. Translation: CSAAERYNEQFF.

This clonotype has only a few counts. The chain carries TRBV9 and TRBJ2-1, with D maybe TRBD1 (6 bases). V lost 0 bases and J 8 bases, leaving 15 bases between the germline ends. Germline CDR1 reads SGDLS; CDR2 reads YYNGEE. CDR3 length: 15 amino acids. Here the CDR3 reads CASSVDGRGGHEQFF. The CDR3 DNA sequence: TGTGCCAGCAGCGTAGATGGCAGGGGCGGCCATGAGCAGTTCTTC.